These 14 T cell receptor beta chains share one sample of origin, sequenced in a study of beta chain features in type 1 diabetes (dated by TCRdb to the late 2010s). What the authors observed across the whole study: In all four CD4+ subsets, TCRB CDR3 length was moderately but significantly shorter in type 1 diabetes patients.

Their cognate antigens are unknown. Library preparation was by the immunoSEQ multiplex PCR assay. The entire amount of isolated RNA was reverse transcribed using the High Capacity cDNA Reverse Transcription Kit, so the sequenced TCRB transcripts were expressed ones. TCRdb's version of the immuneACCESS table is confined to in-frame rearrangements and falls short of the full clone set. An unresolved V gene accounts for under half of the shortfall where checked; the remainder is of unknown origin. The sample includes some 350,000 clones, with 13% observed a single time. The biggest ten clones account for nearly 0.015% of the sample. The sample consisted of naive CD4+ T cells from blood. Explained via the paper, the cell subset or site label denotes: true naive CD4+ T cells. The receptors derive from a woman between 18 and 30 years old with type 1 diabetes.

V usage is TRBV28 and J usage is TRBJ1-1, with D possibly matching TRBD1 (5 bases). This CDR3 contains 14 residues. V lost 4 bases, J lost 0 bases, and 9 bases lay in between. Germline CDR1 MDHEN, CDR2 SYDVKM. Here the CDR3 DNA reads TGTGCCAGCAGTTCGTGGGGCATGAACACTGAAGCTTTCTTT. As protein: CASSSWGMNTEAFF.

This clone has just a few counts. The chain combines TRBV9 with TRBJ2-1; TRBD2 aligns across 10 bases. Losses at the gene ends were 4 bases for V and 5 bases for J; bases not matched to a gene: 9. This CDR3 has 16 residues. Per germline, CDR1 SGDLS and CDR2 YYNGEE. The chain's CDR3 is CASSPQTSGPHNEQFF. The CDR3 coding sequence is TGTGCCAGCAGCCCCCAGACTAGCGGGCCCCACAATGAGCAGTTCTTC.

V and J are TRBV4-1 and TRBJ2-2, with D maybe TRBD1 (5 bases). The CDR3 length is 17 residues. V lost 0 bases and J 4 bases, leaving 15 bases between the germline ends. Per germline, CDR1 MGHRA and CDR2 YSYEKL. The CDR3 DNA is TGCGCCAGCAGCCAAGAATTCCCCATAAGGGGCACCGGGGAGCTGTTTTTT. The encoded protein is CASSQEFPIRGTGELFF.

This chain joins TRBV6-5 and TRBJ1-5; maybe TRBD1 (5 bases). The V end was cut by 2 bases, the J end by 7 bases, with 12 bases between. The CDR3 runs 14 residues. From germline, CDR1 is MNHEY and CDR2 SVGAGI. In DNA form, the CDR3 reads TGTGCCAGCAGTTACGATTCAGGGTTCCAGCCCCAGCATTTT. Translated: CASSYDSGFQPQHF.

Here the CDR3 reads CASSRQGNQETQYF. The CDR3 DNA sequence: TGTGCCAGCAGCCGCCAGGGGAACCAAGAGACCCAGTACTTC. The chain joins TRBV2 to TRBJ2-5; maybe TRBD1 (6 bases). Trimming shortened V by 6 bases and J by 0 bases, and 11 bases separated the two germline ends. From germline, CDR1 is SNHLY and CDR2 FYNNEI. CDR3 length equals 14 residues.

This clone was counted a few times. The gene calls are TRBV5-1 and TRBJ2-1; TRBD1 matches at 8 bases. Germline values: CDR1 SGHRS, CDR2 YFSETQ. The CDR3 has 17 residues. V dropped 2 bases and J dropped 4; count of bases not matched to a gene: 11. Here the CDR3 DNA reads TGCGCCAGCAGCTTAACCACAGGGGGAGGAATTTACAATGAGCAGTTCTTC. It yields the protein CASSLTTGGGIYNEQFF.

Only a few counts were recorded for this clone. This chain links TRBV7-2 with TRBJ2-2; D gene unclear. The CDR3 totals 15 residues. Germline values: CDR1 SGHTA, CDR2 FQGNSA. V was pared by 0 bases and J by 6 bases, with 11 bases between. The CDR3 DNA follows: TGTGCCAGCAGCTTAGCCTATCGCGGTTCCGGGGAGCTGTTTTTT. It codes for CASSLAYRGSGELFF.

This clone turned up a few times. The rearrangement uses TRBV9 and TRBJ1-2; perhaps TRBD1 as D (5 bases). Trimming took 2 bases from V and 8 from J, leaving 10 bases between them. CDR1 and CDR2 (germline): SGDLS, YYNGEE. This CDR3 contains 12 residues. For the CDR3, the DNA is TGTGCCAGCAGCGTCCCTTGGGGCGGCTACACCTTC. This translates into CASSVPWGGYTF. Filled out from reference TRBV9 and TRBJ1-2, the complete variable domain reads DSGVTQTPKHLITATGQRVTLRCSPRSGDLSVYWYQQSLDQGLQFLIQYYNGEERAKGNILERFSAQQFPDLHSELNLSSLELGDSALYFCASSVPWGGYTFGSGTRLTVV.

In its sample, this clone was seen a few times. Distinct nucleotide sequences in the sample also encode this CDR3. This chain links TRBV10-3 with TRBJ2-7; no clear D. The ends were cut back, 3 bases at V and 0 bases at J, with 3 bases in the middle. CDR1 and CDR2 from the germline V gene are ENHRY and SYGVKD. CDR3 length: 12 amino acids. CDR3 sequence: CAISDSSYEQYF. The DNA of the CDR3 is TGTGCCATCAGTGACTCCTCCTACGAGCAGTACTTC.

This sequence joins TRBV25-1 and TRBJ2-1; maybe TRBD2 (7 bases). Germline CDR1 is MGHDK and CDR2 is SYGVNS. Trimming stripped 7 bases from V and 4 bases from J, with 23 bases between. This CDR3 has 17 amino acids. The CDR3 protein is CASNEGGAAGLYNEQFF. The DNA for the CDR3 is TGTGCCAGCAACGAAGGGGGGGCGGCGGGGCTATACAATGAGCAGTTCTTC.

This clone was seen more than once but under ten times. CDR3 residues: CASRKSSGSSTGELFF. The CDR3 DNA reads TGTGCCAGTAGGAAATCTAGCGGGAGTTCCACCGGGGAGCTGTTTTTT. The rearrangement joins TRBV19 to TRBJ2-2, with TRBD2 identical over 10 bases. The CDR3 is 16 amino acids. Germline lookup yields CDR1 LNHDA and CDR2 SQIVND (reference sequence). Trimming took 6 bases from V and 4 from J; bases not matched to a gene: 8.

The sample holds a few counts of this clone. The V call is TRBV25-1, the J call TRBJ2-1; no firm D call. Trimming took off 0 bases at V and 3 bases at J, with 6 bases between the two ends. Germline V gives CDR1 MGHDK, CDR2 SYGVNS. The CDR3 runs 14 residues. CDR3 residues: CASSEYRDYNEQFF. CDR3 DNA sequence: TGTGCCAGCAGTGAATATAGAGACTACAATGAGCAGTTCTTC.

V usage is TRBV30 and J usage is TRBJ2-7; 11 bases match TRBD2. The J segment lost 4 bases and the V segment lost 3 bases, leaving 8 bases of the junction unmatched. Germline CDR1 GTSNPN, CDR2 SVGIG (reference sequence). CDR3 length: 15 amino acids. The CDR3 spells CAWRHSGLAEYEQYF. Here the CDR3 DNA reads TGTGCCTGGAGACACTCGGGACTAGCGGAATACGAGCAGTACTTC.

This clone appeared a few times. The chain employs TRBV29-1 and TRBJ2-1; 13 bases are shared with TRBD2. This CDR3 comprises 13 residues. Trimming removed 7 bases from V and 8 bases from J; junction bases left unmatched: 5. Germline-derived CDR1 and CDR2 are SQVTM and ANQGSEA. CDR3 nucleotide sequence: TGCAGCGCCGCCGGACTAGCGGGAGATGAGCAGTTCTTC. It specifies CSAAGLAGDEQFF.